The clone carrying this TCR beta chain was counted ten times or more. TCRdb reprocessed the 5' RACE reads via MiXCR and lists one record per CDR3 protein. The table records some 66,000 distinct CDR3 sequences, 4.5% to 5.5% of them present only once. This record comes from a study of neurological immune-mediated disorders. Trimming took 1 base from V and 1 from J; bases not matched to a gene: 6. The CDR3 loop spans 16 amino acids. CDR1 is SGHVS, CDR2 FQNEAQ, per germline. This clonotype was sampled from a man aged 30-40 years with multiple sclerosis. This sequence joins TRBV7-8 and TRBJ1-2; TRBD1 aligns across 7 bases. Sequenced input: PBMCs. As DNA, the CDR3 is TGTGCCAGCAGCTTAGAAGACAGGGAAATTAACTATGGCTACACCTTC. Amino acid sequence: CASSLEDREINYGYTF.